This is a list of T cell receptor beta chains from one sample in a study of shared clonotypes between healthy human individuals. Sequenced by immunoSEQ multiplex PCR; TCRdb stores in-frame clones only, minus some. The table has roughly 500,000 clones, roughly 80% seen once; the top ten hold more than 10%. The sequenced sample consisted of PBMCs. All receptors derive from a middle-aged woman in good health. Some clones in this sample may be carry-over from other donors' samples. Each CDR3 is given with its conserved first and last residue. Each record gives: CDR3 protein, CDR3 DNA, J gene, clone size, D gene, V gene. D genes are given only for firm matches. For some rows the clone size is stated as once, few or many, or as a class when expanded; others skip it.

CDR3: CATRPGLGANVLTF
DNA: TGTGCCACCAGACCAGGGCTTGGGGCCAACGTCCTGACTTTC
J: TRBJ2-6
size: NA
D: NA
V: TRBV6-1

CDR3: CASSEQGWEKLFF
DNA: TGCGCCAGCAGTGAGCAGGGATGGGAAAAACTGTTTTTT
J: TRBJ1-4
size: NA
D: NA
V: TRBV10-2

CDR3: CASSLEPDHPWFF
DNA: TGCGCCAGCAGCTTGGAACCGGACCACCCCTGGTTCTTC
J: TRBJ2-1
size: NA
D: NA
V: TRBV5-1

CDR3: CSVGRGADTQYF
DNA: TGCAGCGTTGGGAGAGGCGCAGATACGCAGTATTTT
J: TRBJ2-3
size: NA
D: NA
V: TRBV29-1

CDR3: CASTLNTEAFF
DNA: TGTGCCAGCACCCTGAACACTGAAGCTTTCTTT
J: TRBJ1-1
size: few
D: NA
V: TRBV2

CDR3: CASKPGLASNEQFF
DNA: TGTGCCAGCAAACCGGGACTAGCTTCAAATGAGCAGTTCTTC
J: TRBJ2-1
size: NA
D: TRBD2
V: TRBV6-1

CDR3: CASSTRQGAGEQYF
DNA: TGTGCCAGCAGTACAAGACAGGGGGCGGGCGAGCAGTACTTC
J: TRBJ2-7
size: once
D: TRBD1
V: TRBV6-5

CDR3: CASSYGWSQHF
DNA: TGTGCCAGCAGTTACGGCTGGTCCCAGCATTTT
J: TRBJ1-5
size: NA
D: NA
V: TRBV6-6

CDR3: CASSPGSVSEQYF
DNA: TGTGCCAGCTCACCTGGGTCTGTTAGCGAGCAGTACTTC
J: TRBJ2-7
size: NA
D: NA
V: TRBV18

CDR3: CASTSYREKLFF
DNA: TGTGCCAGCACATCTTACCGGGAAAAACTGTTTTTT
J: TRBJ1-4
size: once
D: NA
V: TRBV2

CDR3: CASSATSGSFTGELFF
DNA: TGTGCCAGCTCAGCCACTAGCGGGAGTTTCACCGGGGAGCTGTTTTTT
J: TRBJ2-2
size: NA
D: TRBD2
V: TRBV18

CDR3: CASSPGGAVAFF
DNA: TGTGCCAGCAGCCCAGGGGGGGCTGTAGCTTTCTTT
J: TRBJ1-1
size: NA
D: TRBD1
V: TRBV7-2

CDR3: CASSLGQGRYEQYF
DNA: TGTGCCAGCAGTTTAGGGCAGGGGCGGTACGAGCAGTACTTC
J: TRBJ2-7
size: NA
D: NA
V: TRBV27

CDR3: CASIPVGARPPGELFF
DNA: TGTGCCAGCATCCCTGTTGGGGCCCGTCCCCCCGGGGAGCTGTTTTTT
J: TRBJ2-2
size: NA
D: NA
V: TRBV28

CDR3: CASSLEGKGSYNEQFF
DNA: TGCGCCAGCAGCTTGGAAGGGAAAGGATCCTACAATGAGCAGTTCTTC
J: TRBJ2-1
size: NA
D: NA
V: TRBV5-1

CDR3: CASSFDSFLGAFF
DNA: TGTGCCAGCTCATTCGACAGCTTTTTGGGGGCTTTCTTT
J: TRBJ1-1
size: NA
D: NA
V: TRBV18

CDR3: CSATRQDSYEQYF
DNA: TGCAGCGCCACCAGACAGGACTCCTACGAGCAGTACTTC
J: TRBJ2-7
size: once
D: NA
V: TRBV29-1

CDR3: CASSASGRGTDTQYF
DNA: TGCGCCAGCAGCGCCAGCGGGAGAGGGACAGATACGCAGTATTTT
J: TRBJ2-3
size: NA
D: TRBD2
V: TRBV4-3

CDR3: CASSRGTEDSYEQYF
DNA: TGTGCCAGCAGTCGCGGGACCGAGGACTCCTACGAGCAGTACTTC
J: TRBJ2-7
size: NA
D: NA
V: TRBV28

CDR3: CASSQPGQGVYEQYF
DNA: TGTGCCAGCTCACAACCGGGACAGGGAGTCTACGAGCAGTACTTC
J: TRBJ2-7
size: NA
D: TRBD1
V: TRBV18

CDR3: CASSGGVSTDTQYF
DNA: TGTGCCAGCAGTGGCGGGGTTAGCACAGATACGCAGTATTTT
J: TRBJ2-3
size: NA
D: NA
V: TRBV25-1

CDR3: CASSQVGQGADTQYF
DNA: TGCGCCAGCAGCCAAGTAGGACAGGGGGCGGATACGCAGTATTTT
J: TRBJ2-3
size: NA
D: TRBD1
V: TRBV4-1

CDR3: CASSPTHAAPHEQYF
DNA: TGTGCCAGCAGTCCCACCCACGCGGCACCCCACGAGCAGTACTTC
J: TRBJ2-7
size: NA
D: NA
V: TRBV28

CDR3: CASSSLGGDVLDQYF
DNA: TGTGCCAGCAGCTCACTGGGGGGAGACGTTCTTGATCAGTATTTT
J: TRBJ2-3
size: NA
D: NA
V: TRBV7-9